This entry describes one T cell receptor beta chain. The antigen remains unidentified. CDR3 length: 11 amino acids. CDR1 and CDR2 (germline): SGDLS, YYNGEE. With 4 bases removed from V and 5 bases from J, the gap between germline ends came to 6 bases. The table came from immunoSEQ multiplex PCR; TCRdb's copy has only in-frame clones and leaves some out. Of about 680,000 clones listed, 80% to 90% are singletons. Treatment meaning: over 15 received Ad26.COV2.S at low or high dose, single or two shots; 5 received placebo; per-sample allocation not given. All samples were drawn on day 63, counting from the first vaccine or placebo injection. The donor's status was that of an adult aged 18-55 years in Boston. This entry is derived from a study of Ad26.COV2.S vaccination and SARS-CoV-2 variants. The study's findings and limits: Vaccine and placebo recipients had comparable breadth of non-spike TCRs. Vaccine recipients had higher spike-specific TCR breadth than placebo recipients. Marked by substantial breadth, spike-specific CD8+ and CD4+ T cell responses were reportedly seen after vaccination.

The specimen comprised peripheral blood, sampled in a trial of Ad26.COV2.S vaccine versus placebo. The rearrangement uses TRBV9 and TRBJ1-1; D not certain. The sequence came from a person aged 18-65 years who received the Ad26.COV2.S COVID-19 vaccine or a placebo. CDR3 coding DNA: TGTGCCAGCAGCCATCAGACTGAAGCTTTCTTT. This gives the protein CASSHQTEAFF.